This is a list of T cell receptor beta chains from one sample in a study of patients and donors after allogeneic stem cell transplantation. TCRdb recomputed calls from the RT-PCR reads with MiXCR, one row per CDR3 protein. There are 150,000 to 200,000 distinct CDR3 sequences in the sample; about 32% occur only once, and 3.2% lies in the top ten. Input material: blood, either unsorted or a sorted T cell fraction (not recorded which). All receptors come from a human donor who was either an allogeneic HSCT recipient or a stem cell or donor lymphocyte infusion donor (not recorded which). It is not recorded whose cells these are; they may come from a transplant donor. CDR3s include the opening cysteine and the closing phenylalanine or tryptophan. D genes are given only for firm matches. Some rows mark clone size as missing; the rest say once, few, many or name a class of expanded clone.

>-|TRBJ2-5|-|TRBV21-1
TGTGCCAGCAGCTACAGGAGAGGGGAGAGTGAGACCCAGTACTTC
CASSYRRGESETQYF
>-|TRBJ2-1|-|TRBV9
TGTGCCAGCAGCGTAGAAGGACCTTATGACGAGCAGTTCTTC
CASSVEGPYDEQFF
>-|TRBJ2-5|-|TRBV11-2
TGTGCCAGCAGCCCGGGAATCATAGCCCAAGAGACCCAGTACTTC
CASSPGIIAQETQYF
>few|TRBJ1-1|-|TRBV9
TGTGCCAGCAGCGTAGAGGCCAGAACGAACACTGAAGCTTTCTTT
CASSVEARTNTEAFF
>few|TRBJ1-1|-|TRBV29-1
TGCAGCGTTAGTCGGGCGGTTTGGGACACTGAAGCTTTCTTT
CSVSRAVWDTEAFF
>-|TRBJ1-5|-|TRBV20-1
TGCAGTGCTAGAGATCTGGGAAAAAGTAGCAATCAGCCCCAGCATTTT
CSARDLGKSSNQPQHF
>few|TRBJ2-2|TRBD1|TRBV2
TGTGCCAGCAGTGGACAGGGCTCCGGGGAGCTGTTTTTT
CASSGQGSGELFF
>few|TRBJ1-6|TRBD1|TRBV4-1
TGCGCCAGCAGCCAAGAGGGCAGGGGGCTTGGTTCACCCCTCCACTTT
CASSQEGRGLGSPLHF
>many|TRBJ1-2|-|TRBV6-5
TGTGCCAGCAGTTACTCGAGGGCTGGCTATGGCTACACCTTC
CASSYSRAGYGYTF
>once|TRBJ2-5|TRBD1|TRBV12-3/TRBV12-4
TGTGCCAGCAGTCCCAACAGGGGTCGGGTGGGAGAGACCCAGTACTTC
CASSPNRGRVGETQYF
>few|TRBJ2-4|TRBD2|TRBV28
TGTGCCAGCAGTTTGAGGCGGGAGGGGGAAAACATTCAGTACTTC
CASSLRREGENIQYF
>few|TRBJ1-6|-|TRBV12-3/TRBV12-4
TGTGCCAGCAGTCCCAGGGGTTTTTCGGGTCATCAGAATTCACCCCTCCACTTT
CASSPRGFSGHQNSPLHF
>-|TRBJ2-1|-|TRBV7-9
TGTGCCAGCAGAGGGGACCTCCGGGGCTCCTACAATGAGCAGTTCTTC
CASRGDLRGSYNEQFF
>few|TRBJ2-3|-|TRBV7-2
TGTGCCAGCAGCTTAGGGGGACAATCCTATACGCAGTATTTT
CASSLGGQSYTQYF